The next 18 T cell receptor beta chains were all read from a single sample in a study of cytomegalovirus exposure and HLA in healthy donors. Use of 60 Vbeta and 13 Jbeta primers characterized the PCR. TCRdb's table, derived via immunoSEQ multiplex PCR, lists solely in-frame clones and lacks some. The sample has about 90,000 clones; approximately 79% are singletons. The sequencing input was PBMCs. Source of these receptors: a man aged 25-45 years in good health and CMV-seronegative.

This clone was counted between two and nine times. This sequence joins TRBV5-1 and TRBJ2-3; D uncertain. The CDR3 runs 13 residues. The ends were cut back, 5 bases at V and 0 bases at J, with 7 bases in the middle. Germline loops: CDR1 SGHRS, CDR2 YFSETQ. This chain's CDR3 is CASSILSTDTQYF. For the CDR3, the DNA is TGCGCCAGCAGTATTCTAAGCACAGATACGCAGTATTTT.

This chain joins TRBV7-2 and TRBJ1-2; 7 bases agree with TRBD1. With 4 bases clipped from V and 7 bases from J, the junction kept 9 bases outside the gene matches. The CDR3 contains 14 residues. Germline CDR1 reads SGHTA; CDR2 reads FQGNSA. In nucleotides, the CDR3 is TGTGCCAGCAGCTCCTGGACAGGCTCGGGTGGCTACACCTTC. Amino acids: CASSSWTGSGGYTF.

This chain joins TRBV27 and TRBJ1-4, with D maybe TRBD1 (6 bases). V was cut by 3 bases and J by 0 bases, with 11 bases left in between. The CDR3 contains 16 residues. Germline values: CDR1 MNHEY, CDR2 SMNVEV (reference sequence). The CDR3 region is CASSFIRGATNEKLFF. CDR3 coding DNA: TGTGCCAGCAGTTTCATCAGGGGTGCAACTAATGAAAAACTGTTTTTT.

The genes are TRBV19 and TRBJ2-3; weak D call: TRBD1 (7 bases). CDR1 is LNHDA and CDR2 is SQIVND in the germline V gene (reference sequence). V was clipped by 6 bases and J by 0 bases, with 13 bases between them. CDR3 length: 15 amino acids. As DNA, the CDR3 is TGTGCCAGTAGGGAGGGGGCGGCTAGCACAGATACGCAGTATTTT. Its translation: CASREGAASTDTQYF.

CDR3 bases: TGTGCCAGCAGTGACGCCGGGGAAGGTAGTCAGCCCCAGCATTTT. Protein sequence: CASSDAGEGSQPQHF. This rearrangement joins TRBV2 to TRBJ1-5; D is undetermined. V lost 3 bases to trimming and J lost 6 bases, with 15 bases between them. CDR1 is SNHLY and CDR2 is FYNNEI in the germline V gene. The CDR3 consists of 15 residues. Using reference TRBV2 and TRBJ1-5 for the parts outside the CDR3, the full variable domain is EPEVTQTPSHQVTQMGQEVILRCVPISNHLYFYWYRQILGQKVEFLVSFYNNEISEKSEIFDDQFSVERPDGSNFTLKIRSTKLEDSAMYFCASSDAGEGSQPQHFGDGTRLSIL.

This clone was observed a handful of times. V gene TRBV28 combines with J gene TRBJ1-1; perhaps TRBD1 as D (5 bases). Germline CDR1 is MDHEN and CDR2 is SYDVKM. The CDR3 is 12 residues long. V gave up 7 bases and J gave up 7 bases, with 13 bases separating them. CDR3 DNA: TGTGCCAGCACCCTCTTGCAGGGTGAAGCTTTCTTT. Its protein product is CASTLLQGEAFF.

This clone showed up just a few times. The CDR3: CASLPGLATFYEQYF. The DNA of the CDR3 is TGTGCCAGCCTTCCGGGACTAGCGACTTTCTACGAGCAGTACTTC. The genes are TRBV25-1 and TRBJ2-7; 10 bases match TRBD2. The V and J ends lost 8 bases and 3 bases, in that order; junction bases with no gene match: 10. CDR1 and CDR2 (germline): MGHDK, SYGVNS. CDR3 length equals 15 residues.

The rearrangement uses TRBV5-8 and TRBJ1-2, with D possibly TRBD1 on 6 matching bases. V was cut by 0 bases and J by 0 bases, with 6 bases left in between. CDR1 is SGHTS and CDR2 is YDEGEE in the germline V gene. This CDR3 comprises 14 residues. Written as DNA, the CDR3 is TGTGCCAGCAGCTTGGAGGGGGCTAACTATGGCTACACCTTC. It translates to CASSLEGANYGYTF.

The DNA for the CDR3 is TGTGCCAGCAGTGAAATGGGGGCATTCCAAGAGACCCAGTACTTC. Its translation is CASSEMGAFQETQYF. The chain couples TRBV2 to TRBJ2-5; D perhaps matches TRBD1 (6 bases). CDR1 and CDR2 from the germline V gene are SNHLY and FYNNEI. The V and J ends lost 2 bases and 1 base respectively, with 11 bases between them. The CDR3 extends over 15 amino acids.

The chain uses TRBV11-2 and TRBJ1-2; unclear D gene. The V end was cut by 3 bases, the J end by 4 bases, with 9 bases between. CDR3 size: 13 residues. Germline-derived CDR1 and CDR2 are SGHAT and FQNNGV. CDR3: CASSFTDLYGYTF. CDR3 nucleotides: TGTGCCAGCAGCTTTACAGACCTCTATGGCTACACCTTC.

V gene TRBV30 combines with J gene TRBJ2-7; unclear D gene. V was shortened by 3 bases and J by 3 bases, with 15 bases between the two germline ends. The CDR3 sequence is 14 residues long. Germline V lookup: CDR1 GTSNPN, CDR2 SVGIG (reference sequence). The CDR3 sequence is CAWRDIRKSYEQYF. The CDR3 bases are TGTGCCTGGAGGGATATCAGGAAAAGCTACGAGCAGTACTTC. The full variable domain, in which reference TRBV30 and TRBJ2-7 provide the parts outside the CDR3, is SQTIHQWPATLVQPVGSPLSLECTVEGTSNPNLYWYRQAAGRGLQLLFYSVGIGQISSEVPQNLSASRPQDRQFILSSKKLLLSDSGFYLCAWRDIRKSYEQYFGPGTRLTVT.

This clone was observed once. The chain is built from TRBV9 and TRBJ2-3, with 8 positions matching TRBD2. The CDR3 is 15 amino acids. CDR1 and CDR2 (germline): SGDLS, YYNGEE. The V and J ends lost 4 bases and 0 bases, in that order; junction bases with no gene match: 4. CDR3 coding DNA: TGTGCCAGCAGCCTCGTAGCGGGAAGCACAGATACGCAGTATTTT. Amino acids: CASSLVAGSTDTQYF.

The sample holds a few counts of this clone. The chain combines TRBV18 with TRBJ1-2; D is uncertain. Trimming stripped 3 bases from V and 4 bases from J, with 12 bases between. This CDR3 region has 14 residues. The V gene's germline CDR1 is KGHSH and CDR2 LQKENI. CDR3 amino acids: CASSPPGVGYGYTF. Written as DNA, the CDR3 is TGTGCCAGCTCACCCCCGGGAGTCGGCTATGGCTACACCTTC.

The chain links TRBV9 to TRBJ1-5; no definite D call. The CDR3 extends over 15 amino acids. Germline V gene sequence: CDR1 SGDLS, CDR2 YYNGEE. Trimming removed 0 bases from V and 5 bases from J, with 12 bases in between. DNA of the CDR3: TGTGCCAGCAGCGTAGCTGCGGAGTTAGATCAGCCCCAGCATTTT. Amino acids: CASSVAAELDQPQHF.

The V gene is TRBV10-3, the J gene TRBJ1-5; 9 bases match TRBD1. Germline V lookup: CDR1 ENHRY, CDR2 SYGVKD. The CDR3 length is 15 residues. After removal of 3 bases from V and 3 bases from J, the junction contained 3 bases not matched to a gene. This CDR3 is CAISEGTGYNQPQHF. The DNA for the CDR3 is TGTGCCATCAGTGAAGGGACAGGGTACAATCAGCCCCAGCATTTT.

CDR3 residues: CASTTGDPYNEQFF. The DNA for the CDR3 is TGCGCCAGCACGACAGGGGACCCCTACAATGAGCAGTTCTTC. The rearrangement links TRBV4-1 to TRBJ2-1; 8 nucleotides align to TRBD1. The CDR3 is 14 amino acids. J gave up 2 bases and V 7 bases, and 4 bases lay outside the gene matches. CDR1 is MGHRA, CDR2 YSYEKL, per germline.

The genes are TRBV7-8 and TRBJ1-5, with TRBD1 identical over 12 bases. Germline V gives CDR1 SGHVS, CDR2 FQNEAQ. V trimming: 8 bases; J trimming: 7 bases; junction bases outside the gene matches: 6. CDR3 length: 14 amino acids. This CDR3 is CASQGQGAWQPQHF. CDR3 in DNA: TGTGCCAGCCAGGGACAGGGGGCATGGCAGCCCCAGCATTTT.

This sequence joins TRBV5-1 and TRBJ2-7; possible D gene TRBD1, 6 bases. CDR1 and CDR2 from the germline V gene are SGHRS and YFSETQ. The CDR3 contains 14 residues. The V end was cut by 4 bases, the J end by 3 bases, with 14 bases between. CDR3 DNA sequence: TGCGCCAGCAGCCCCAACAGGGATCGCTACGAGCAGTACTTC. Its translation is CASSPNRDRYEQYF. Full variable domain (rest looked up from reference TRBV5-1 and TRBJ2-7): KAGVTQTPRYLIKTRGQQVTLSCSPISGHRSVSWYQQTPGQGLQFLFEYFSETQRNKGNFPGRFSGRQFSNSRSEMNVSTLELGDSALYLCASSPNRDRYEQYFGPGTRLTVT.